This T cell receptor (beta chain) stems from a study of T cell repertoires in cytomegalovirus infection. Overall study context: Peptides in the study included HLA-C-restricted and HLA-B-restricted CMV epitopes. The public TCR beta signatures pointed to both CMV infection and matching HLA type.

After removal of 5 bases from V and 2 bases from J, the junction contained 5 bases not matched to a gene. The CDR3 has 15 residues. MiXCR, run by TCRdb on the reads, gives a single entry per CDR3 protein. Among over 120,000 distinct CDR3 sequences listed, around 30% were seen once. The study, taken as a whole, reports: HLA-C-restricted CMV-specific TCR beta clonotypes were dominant in the ex vivo response. Using cumulative public TCR beta family frequency, the authors identified those who carried CMV together with the relevant HLA.

This clonotype was found many times. Antigen: not known. The source was CD8+ T cells from cultured PBMCs, collected from culture after CMV antigen stimulation. The sequence was obtained from a human donor in good health (CMV status not recorded). Some clones in this sample may be carry-over from other donors' samples. V is TRBV12-3 or TRBV12-4 and J is TRBJ1-5; TRBD1 agrees at 8 bases. CDR3 amino acids: CASSITGGRNQPQHF. Here the CDR3 DNA reads TGTGCCAGCAGTATCACAGGGGGGCGCAATCAGCCCCAGCATTTT.